This is a list of T cell receptor beta chains from one sample in a study of blood T cell repertoires in COVID-19. The table came from immunoSEQ multiplex PCR; TCRdb's copy has only in-frame clones and leaves some out. Among around 190,000 clones, 75% to 85% were seen once, and the ten largest hold over 5%. Material: peripheral blood. These TCRs come from a woman in her thirties or forties with COVID-19, enrolled during active disease. The CDR3 runs from the conserved cysteine through the conserved F or W. D genes are given only for firm matches. Expanded clones are given a class, and other clones once, few, many or no size at all.

TRBJ2-1 NA TRBV24-1 NA TGTGCCACCAGTGACACCCCGGGGTCGGGATTCTACAATGAGCAGTTCTTC CATSDTPGSGFYNEQFF
TRBJ2-5 NA TRBV12-3/TRBV12-4 TRBD1 TGTGCCAGCAGTTTGACAGGGAGAGAGACCCAGTACTTC CASSLTGRETQYF
TRBJ1-2 few TRBV9 NA TGTGCCAGCAGCAACCAGGGTAGACATTATGGCTACACCTTC CASSNQGRHYGYTF
TRBJ1-1 NA TRBV2 NA TGTGCCAGCAGTGTCACAAGGGGCGCGGACACTGAAGCTTTCTTT CASSVTRGADTEAFF
TRBJ2-7 once TRBV7-2 TRBD2 TGTGCCAGCAGACTAGCGGCGGAGAGGGCCTACGAGCAGTACTTC CASRLAAERAYEQYF
TRBJ2-2 NA TRBV5-1 NA TGCGCCAGCAGCTTGCGCTGGCTTAACACCGGGGAGCTGTTTTTT CASSLRWLNTGELFF
TRBJ2-7 NA TRBV19 NA TGTGCCAGTAGGAGGGGGACATCCCCACACCAAAACTACGAGCAGTACTTC CASRRGTSPHQNYEQYF
TRBJ2-7 NA TRBV27 TRBD1 TGTGCCAGCAGTTTAGGGGGACAGGGGCAGTACTACGAGCAGTACTTC CASSLGGQGQYYEQYF
TRBJ1-3 NA TRBV6-5 NA TGTGCCAGCAGCGTCGGGGGATACTCTGGAAACACCATATATTTT CASSVGGYSGNTIYF
TRBJ2-2 NA TRBV2 TRBD2 TGTGCCAGCAACGGCTTAGCGGGGGGGTACGGGGAGCTGTTTTTT CASNGLAGGYGELFF
TRBJ2-1 NA TRBV12-1 NA TGTGCCAGCAGCTTAGGACTAGCGTGTAGTTCCTACAATGAGCAGTTCTTC CASSLGLACSSYNEQFF
TRBJ1-5 few TRBV30 NA TGTGCCTGGAGCGGAATGGGGGGGGTGAGCAATCAGCCCCAGCATTTT CAWSGMGGVSNQPQHF
TRBJ1-2 many TRBV6-6 NA TGTGCCAGCAGTTACTCACCCGAACTCGTCACGGGGGGCTACACCTTC CASSYSPELVTGGYTF
TRBJ1-2 once TRBV30 TRBD1 TGTGCCTGGAACGAACAGGGGAACTATGGCTACACCTTC CAWNEQGNYGYTF
TRBJ1-1 few TRBV18 NA TGTGCCAGCTCACCACCCTCTACGCCGCAACAAGCTTTCTTT CASSPPSTPQQAFF
TRBJ2-6 few TRBV30 TRBD1 TGTGCCTGGAGCGACAGGGTTTACTCTGGGGCCAACGTCCTGACTTTC CAWSDRVYSGANVLTF
TRBJ1-1 NA TRBV30 NA TGTGCCTGGAGGTGGGCAACTGAAGCTTTCTTT CAWRWATEAFF
TRBJ2-1 NA TRBV11-3 TRBD2 TGTGCCAGCAGCTTGGGGGAGGGAGCGTACAATGAGCAGTTCTTC CASSLGEGAYNEQFF
TRBJ2-5 NA TRBV5-6 TRBD2 TGTGCCAGCAGCTCCCGGACTAGCGGGGGGGCCCGAGAGACCCAGTACTTC CASSSRTSGGARETQYF
TRBJ2-7 NA TRBV6-5 TRBD1 TGTGCCAGCAGTTTTGTGACAGGGGGGATTAAGTACTTC CASSFVTGGIKYF
TRBJ1-1 NA TRBV6-5 NA TGTGCCAGCAGTTATGGGGAGGACACTGAAGCTTTCTTT CASSYGEDTEAFF
TRBJ1-1 few TRBV28 NA TGTGCCAGCAGGTCCGGGGGAGACACTGAAGCTTTCTTT CASRSGGDTEAFF
TRBJ1-4 NA TRBV9 NA TGTGCCAGCAGCCCGGGGGAGGGAATTGAAAAACTGTTTTTT CASSPGEGIEKLFF
TRBJ1-2 NA TRBV6-5 NA TGTGCCAGCAGCGCCGCGGGCAGTTATGGCTATGGCTACACCTTC CASSAAGSYGYGYTF
TRBJ2-1 NA TRBV9 TRBD1 TGTGCCAGCAGCGTAGCCAGGACAGGGATTAATGAGCAGTTCTTC CASSVARTGINEQFF
TRBJ1-1 NA TRBV18 TRBD1 TGTGCCAGCTCGCTTGACAGGGCCGGCACTGAAGCTTTCTTT CASSLDRAGTEAFF
TRBJ1-2 NA TRBV19 TRBD1 TGTGCCAGTAGCCTGCCCCGGGACAGGGGGTCTTTCCCTGGCTACACCTTC CASSLPRDRGSFPGYTF
TRBJ1-1 NA TRBV11-3 NA TGTGCCAGCAGCTTTTCTTCAGGGAACACTGAAGCTTTCTTT CASSFSSGNTEAFF
TRBJ2-2 NA TRBV30 TRBD2 TGTGCCTGGAGTGTGGCGGGAGGCGGCACCGGGGAGCTGTTTTTT CAWSVAGGGTGELFF
TRBJ1-3 NA TRBV5-4 NA TGTGCCAGCAGCCCTACAGGGTCTGGAAACACCATATATTTT CASSPTGSGNTIYF
TRBJ2-3 NA TRBV2 TRBD2 TGTGCCAGCAGTAGCGGGGGGGGCACAGATACGCAGTATTTT CASSSGGGTDTQYF
TRBJ2-5 NA TRBV3-1/TRBV3-2 TRBD2 TGTGCCAGCAGCCAAGGGGCGGGAGGAGAGACCCAGTACTTC CASSQGAGGETQYF
TRBJ2-1 NA TRBV9 NA TGTGCCAGCAGCCGACAGGCCTACAATGAGCAGTTCTTC CASSRQAYNEQFF
TRBJ2-3 many TRBV5-4 TRBD2 TGTGCCAGCAGCTTGGGATATAGCGGGAGCACAGATACGCAGTATTTT CASSLGYSGSTDTQYF
TRBJ2-7 once TRBV4-1 TRBD1 TGCGCCAGCAGCCCCCTCTGGGACAGGACCTACGAGCAGTACTTC CASSPLWDRTYEQYF
TRBJ2-4 NA TRBV11-2 NA TGTGCCAGCAGCCGAAGTCAGGCGGGTTTGAACATTCAGTACTTC CASSRSQAGLNIQYF
TRBJ2-1 NA TRBV18 TRBD2 TGTGCCAGCTCACCGGCGGGAGTAGTCCACAATGAGCAGTTCTTC CASSPAGVVHNEQFF
TRBJ2-7 few TRBV27 TRBD1 TGTGCCAGCAGTTTATCTGGGACAGGGTTGGTCCAGTACTTC CASSLSGTGLVQYF
TRBJ2-7 few TRBV5-1 TRBD1 TGCGCCAGCAGCTTGATGGGACAGCTCGCGGACGAGCAGTACTTC CASSLMGQLADEQYF
TRBJ2-7 NA TRBV9 TRBD1 TGTGCCAGCAGCTTGACAGGGGGCGAGACATACGAGCAGTACTTC CASSLTGGETYEQYF
TRBJ2-1 once TRBV9 NA TGTGCCAGCAGCGGTATCTCGGGTTACAATGAGCAGTTCTTC CASSGISGYNEQFF
TRBJ1-5 NA TRBV2 NA TGTGCCAGCACCCCCGAGTCCAGCAATCAGCCCCAGCATTTT CASTPESSNQPQHF
TRBJ2-1 NA TRBV4-2 TRBD2 TGTGCCAGCAGCCAAGATGGAGGACTAGCGGGAATCTATGAGCAGTTCTTC CASSQDGGLAGIYEQFF
TRBJ1-2 few TRBV6-5 TRBD1 TGTGCCAGCAGACCGGACAGGGGAGACGGCTACACCTTC CASRPDRGDGYTF
TRBJ1-1 NA TRBV18 TRBD1 TGTGCCAGCTCTTTCGGACAGGGGTTGAACACTGAAGCTTTCTTT CASSFGQGLNTEAFF
TRBJ1-1 NA TRBV18 NA TGTGCCAGCTCACTTTCAGGGTCGAACACTGAAGCTTTCTTT CASSLSGSNTEAFF
TRBJ2-6 NA TRBV5-1 NA TGCGCCAGCAGCGACACAGGGGGGGCCAACGTCCTGACTTTC CASSDTGGANVLTF
TRBJ1-4 once TRBV9 NA TGTGCCAGCAGCGTAGAGGGGAGGGGTGAAAAACTGTTTTTT CASSVEGRGEKLFF
TRBJ1-5 NA TRBV28 NA TGTGCCAGCATCTCGGGGGTGCGGTTCTATCAGCCCCAGCATTTT CASISGVRFYQPQHF